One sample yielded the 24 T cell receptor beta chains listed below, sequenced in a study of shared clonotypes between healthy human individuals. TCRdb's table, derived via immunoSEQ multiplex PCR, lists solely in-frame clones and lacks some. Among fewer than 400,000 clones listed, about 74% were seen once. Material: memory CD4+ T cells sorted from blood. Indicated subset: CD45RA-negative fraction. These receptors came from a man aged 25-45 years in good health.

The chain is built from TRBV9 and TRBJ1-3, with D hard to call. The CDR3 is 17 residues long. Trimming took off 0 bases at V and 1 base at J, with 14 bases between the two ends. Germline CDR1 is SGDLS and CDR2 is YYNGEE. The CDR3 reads CASSVGGLLGSGNTIYF. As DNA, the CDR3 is TGTGCCAGCAGCGTAGGTGGACTCCTGGGGTCTGGAAACACCATATATTTT.

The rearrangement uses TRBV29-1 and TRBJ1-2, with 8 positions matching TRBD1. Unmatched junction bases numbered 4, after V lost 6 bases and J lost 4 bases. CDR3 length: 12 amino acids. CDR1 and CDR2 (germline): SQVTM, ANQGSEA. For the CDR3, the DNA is TGCAGCGTCGGGACAGGTGGCTATGGCTACACCTTC. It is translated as CSVGTGGYGYTF.

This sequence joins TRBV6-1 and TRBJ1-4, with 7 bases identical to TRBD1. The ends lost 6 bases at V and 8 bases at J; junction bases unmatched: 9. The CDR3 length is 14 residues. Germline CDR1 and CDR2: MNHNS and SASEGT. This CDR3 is CASRLTGTYEKLFF. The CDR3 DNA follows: TGTGCCAGCAGGTTGACAGGGACGTACGAAAAACTGTTTTTT.

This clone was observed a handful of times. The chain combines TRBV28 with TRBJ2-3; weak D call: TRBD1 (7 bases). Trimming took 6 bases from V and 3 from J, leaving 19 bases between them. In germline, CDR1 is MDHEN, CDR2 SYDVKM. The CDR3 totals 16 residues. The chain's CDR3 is CASSLKVPGGTDTQYF. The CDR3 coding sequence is TGTGCCAGCAGCCTTAAAGTCCCAGGGGGGACAGATACGCAGTATTTT.

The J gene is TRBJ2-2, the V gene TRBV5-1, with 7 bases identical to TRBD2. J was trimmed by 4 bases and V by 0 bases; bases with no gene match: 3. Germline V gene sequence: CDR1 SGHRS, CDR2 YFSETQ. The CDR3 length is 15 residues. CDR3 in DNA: TGCGCCAGCAGCTTGGGGGCTAGCGGCACCGGGGAGCTGTTTTTT. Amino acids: CASSLGASGTGELFF.

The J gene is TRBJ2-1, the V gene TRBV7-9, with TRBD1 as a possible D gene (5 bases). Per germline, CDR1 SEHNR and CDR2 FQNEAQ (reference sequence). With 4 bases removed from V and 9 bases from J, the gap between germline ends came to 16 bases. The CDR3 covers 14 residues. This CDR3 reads CASSSERRVSEQFF. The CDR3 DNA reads TGTGCCAGCAGCTCAGAGCGCAGGGTTAGTGAGCAGTTCTTC.

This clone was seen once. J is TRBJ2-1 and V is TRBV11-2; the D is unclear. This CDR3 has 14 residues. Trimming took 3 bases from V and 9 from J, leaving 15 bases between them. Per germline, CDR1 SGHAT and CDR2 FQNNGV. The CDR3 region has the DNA TGTGCCAGCAGCTTGGAACCTGGATTGGGTGAGCAGTTCTTC. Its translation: CASSLEPGLGEQFF. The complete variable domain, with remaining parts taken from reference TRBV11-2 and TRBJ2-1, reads EAGVAQSPRYKIIEKRQSVAFWCNPISGHATLYWYQQILGQGPKLLIQFQNNGVVDDSQLPKDRFSAERLKGVDSTLKIQPAKLEDSAVYLCASSLEPGLGEQFFGPGTRLTVL.

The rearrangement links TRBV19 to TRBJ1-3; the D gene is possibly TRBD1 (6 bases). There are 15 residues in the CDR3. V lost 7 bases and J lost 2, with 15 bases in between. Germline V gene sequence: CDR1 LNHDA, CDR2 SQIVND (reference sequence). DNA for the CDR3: TGTGCCAGTACCGTAACGACAGGACCTGGAAACACCATATATTTT. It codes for CASTVTTGPGNTIYF. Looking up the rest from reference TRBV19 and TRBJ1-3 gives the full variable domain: DGGITQSPKYLFRKEGQNVTLSCEQNLNHDAMYWYRQDPGQGLRLIYYSQIVNDFQKGDIAEGYSVSREKKESFPLTVTSAQKNPTAFYLCASTVTTGPGNTIYFGEGSWLTVV.

The chain's CDR3 is CASCKLAFTGELFF. The CDR3, as DNA: TGTGCCAGTTGCAAACTAGCTTTCACCGGGGAGCTGTTTTTT. J is TRBJ2-2 and V is TRBV28; possibly TRBD2 for D (6 bases). Germline V CDR1 and CDR2: MDHEN, SYDVKM. CDR3 length: 14 amino acids. Trimming removed 9 bases from V and 4 bases from J, with 15 bases in between.

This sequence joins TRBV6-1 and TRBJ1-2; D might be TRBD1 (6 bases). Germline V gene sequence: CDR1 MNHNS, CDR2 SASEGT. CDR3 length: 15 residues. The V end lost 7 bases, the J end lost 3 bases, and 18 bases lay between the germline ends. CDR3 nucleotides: TGTGCCAGCAACCCTGGGGACAAAGTTTACTATGGCTACACCTTC. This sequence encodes CASNPGDKVYYGYTF.

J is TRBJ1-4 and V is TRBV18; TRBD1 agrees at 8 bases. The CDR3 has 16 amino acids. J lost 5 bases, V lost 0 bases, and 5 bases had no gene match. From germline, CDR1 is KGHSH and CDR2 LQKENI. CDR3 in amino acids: CASSPPRGQGNEKLFF. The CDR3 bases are TGTGCCAGCTCACCACCGAGAGGACAGGGAAATGAAAAACTGTTTTTT.

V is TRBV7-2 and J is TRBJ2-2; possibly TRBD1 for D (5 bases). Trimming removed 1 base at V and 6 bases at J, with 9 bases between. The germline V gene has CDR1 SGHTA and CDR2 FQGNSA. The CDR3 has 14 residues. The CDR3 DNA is TGTGCCAGCAGCTTAGTCCAGGGTGCCGGGGAGCTGTTTTTT. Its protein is CASSLVQGAGELFF.

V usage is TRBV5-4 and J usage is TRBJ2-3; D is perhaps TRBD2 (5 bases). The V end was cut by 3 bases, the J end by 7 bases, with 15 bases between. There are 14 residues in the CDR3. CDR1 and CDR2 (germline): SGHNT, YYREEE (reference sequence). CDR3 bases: TGTGCCAGCAGCTCGAAAGGGAGCATGAATACGCAGTATTTT. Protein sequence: CASSSKGSMNTQYF.

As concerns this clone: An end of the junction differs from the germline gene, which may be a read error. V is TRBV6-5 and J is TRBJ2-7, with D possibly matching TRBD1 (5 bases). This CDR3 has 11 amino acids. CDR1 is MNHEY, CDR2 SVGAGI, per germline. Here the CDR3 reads CSSFQGYEQYF. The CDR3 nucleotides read TGTTCCAGCTTTCAGGGCTACGAGCAGTACTTC.

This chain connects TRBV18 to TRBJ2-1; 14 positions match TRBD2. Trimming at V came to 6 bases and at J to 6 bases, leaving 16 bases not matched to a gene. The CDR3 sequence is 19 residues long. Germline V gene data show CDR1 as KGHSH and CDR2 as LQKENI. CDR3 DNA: TGTGCCAGCTCCCCCTTTAAAGGGACTAGCGGGAGAGATGGCAATGAGCAGTTCTTC. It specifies CASSPFKGTSGRDGNEQFF. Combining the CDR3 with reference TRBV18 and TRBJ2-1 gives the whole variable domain NAGVMQNPRHLVRRRGQEARLRCSPMKGHSHVYWYRQLPEEGLKFMVYLQKENIIDESGMPKERFSAEFPKEGPSILRIQQVVRGDSAAYFCASSPFKGTSGRDGNEQFFGPGTRLTVL.

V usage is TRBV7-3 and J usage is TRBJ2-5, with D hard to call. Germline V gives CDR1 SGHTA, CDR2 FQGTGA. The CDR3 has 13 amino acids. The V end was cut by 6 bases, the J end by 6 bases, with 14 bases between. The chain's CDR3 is CASSRVPFQTQYF. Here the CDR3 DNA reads TGTGCCAGCAGTCGGGTTCCCTTCCAGACCCAGTACTTC.

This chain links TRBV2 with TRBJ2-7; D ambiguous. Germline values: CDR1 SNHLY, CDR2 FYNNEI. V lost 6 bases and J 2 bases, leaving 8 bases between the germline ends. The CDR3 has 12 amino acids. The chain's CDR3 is CASRTEPYEQYF. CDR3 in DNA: TGTGCCAGCAGGACGGAACCCTACGAGCAGTACTTC.

The CDR3 nucleotides are TGTGCCAGCAGCCGGGGTCACGGACAGGGCGAAAGCGAGCAGTACTTC. Translation: CASSRGHGQGESEQYF. The V call is TRBV7-2, the J call TRBJ2-7; 8 positions agree with TRBD1. The CDR3 sequence is 16 residues long. Germline CDR1 reads SGHTA; CDR2 reads FQGNSA. V was pared by 5 bases and J by 6 bases, with 15 bases of the junction left unmatched.

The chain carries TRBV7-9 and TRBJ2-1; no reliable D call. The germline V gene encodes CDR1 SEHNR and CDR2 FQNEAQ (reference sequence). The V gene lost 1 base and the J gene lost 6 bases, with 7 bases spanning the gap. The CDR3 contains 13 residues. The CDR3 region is CASSLDRANEQFF. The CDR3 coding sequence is TGTGCCAGCAGCTTAGACCGGGCCAATGAGCAGTTCTTC.

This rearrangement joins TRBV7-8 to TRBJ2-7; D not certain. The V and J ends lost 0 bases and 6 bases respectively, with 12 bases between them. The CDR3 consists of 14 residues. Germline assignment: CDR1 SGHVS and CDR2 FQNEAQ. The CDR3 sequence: CASSLAGISAEQYF. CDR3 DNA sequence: TGTGCCAGCAGCTTAGCGGGGATTTCTGCCGAGCAGTACTTC.

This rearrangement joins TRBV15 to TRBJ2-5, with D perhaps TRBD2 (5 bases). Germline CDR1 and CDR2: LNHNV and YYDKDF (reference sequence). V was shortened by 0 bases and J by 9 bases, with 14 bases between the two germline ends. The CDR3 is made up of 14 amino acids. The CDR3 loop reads CATSREGGQDAQYF. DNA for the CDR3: TGTGCCACCAGCAGAGAAGGCGGGCAAGACGCCCAGTACTTC.

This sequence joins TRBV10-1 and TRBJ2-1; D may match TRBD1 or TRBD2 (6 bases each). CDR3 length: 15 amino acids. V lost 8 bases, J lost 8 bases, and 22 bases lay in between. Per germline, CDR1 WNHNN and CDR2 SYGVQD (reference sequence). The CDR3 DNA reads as TGCGCCAGCTCATCCCTGGGGGCAACGGGGGATGAGCAGTTCTTC. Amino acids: CASSSLGATGDEQFF.

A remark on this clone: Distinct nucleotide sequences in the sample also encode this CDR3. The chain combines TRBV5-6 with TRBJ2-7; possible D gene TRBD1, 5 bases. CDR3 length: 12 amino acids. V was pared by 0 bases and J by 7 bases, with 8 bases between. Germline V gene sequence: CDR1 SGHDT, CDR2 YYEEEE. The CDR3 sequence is CASSLASGEQYF. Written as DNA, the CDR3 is TGTGCCAGCAGCTTGGCCTCAGGGGAGCAGTACTTC.

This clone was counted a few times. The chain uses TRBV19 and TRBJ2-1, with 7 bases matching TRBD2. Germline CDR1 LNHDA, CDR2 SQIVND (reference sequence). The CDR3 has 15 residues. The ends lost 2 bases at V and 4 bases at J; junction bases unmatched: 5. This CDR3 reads CASSITGGPYNEQFF. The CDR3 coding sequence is TGTGCCAGTAGTATAACGGGAGGACCTTACAATGAGCAGTTCTTC.